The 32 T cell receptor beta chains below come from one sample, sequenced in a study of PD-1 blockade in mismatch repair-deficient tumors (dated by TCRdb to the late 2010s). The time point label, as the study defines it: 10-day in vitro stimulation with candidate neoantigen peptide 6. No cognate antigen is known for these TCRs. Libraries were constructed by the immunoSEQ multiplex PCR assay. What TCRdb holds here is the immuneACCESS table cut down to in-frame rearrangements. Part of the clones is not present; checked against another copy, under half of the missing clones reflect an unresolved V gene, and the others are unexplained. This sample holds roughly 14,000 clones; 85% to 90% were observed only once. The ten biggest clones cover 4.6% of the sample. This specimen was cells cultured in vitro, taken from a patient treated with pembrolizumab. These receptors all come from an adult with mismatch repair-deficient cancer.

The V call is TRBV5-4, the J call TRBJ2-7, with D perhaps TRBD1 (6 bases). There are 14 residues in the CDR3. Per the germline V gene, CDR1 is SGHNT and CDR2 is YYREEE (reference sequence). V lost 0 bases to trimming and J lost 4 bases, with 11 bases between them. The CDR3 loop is CASSLGQGKYEQYF. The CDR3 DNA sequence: TGTGCCAGCAGCTTGGGGCAGGGGAAGTACGAGCAGTACTTC.

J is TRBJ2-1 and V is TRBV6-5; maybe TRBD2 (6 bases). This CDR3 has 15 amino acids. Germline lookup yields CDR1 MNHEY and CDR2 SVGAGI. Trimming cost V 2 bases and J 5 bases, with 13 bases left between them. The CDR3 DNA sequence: TGTGCCAGCAGTTACATGGCGGGGTCCCACAATGAGCAGTTCTTC. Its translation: CASSYMAGSHNEQFF.

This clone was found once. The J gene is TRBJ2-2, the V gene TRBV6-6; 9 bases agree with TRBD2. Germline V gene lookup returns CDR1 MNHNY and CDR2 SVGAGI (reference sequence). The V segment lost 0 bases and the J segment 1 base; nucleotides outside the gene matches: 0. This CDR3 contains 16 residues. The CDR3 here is CASSYSTSGNTGELFF. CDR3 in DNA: TGTGCCAGCAGTTACTCGACTAGCGGGAACACCGGGGAGCTGTTTTTT.

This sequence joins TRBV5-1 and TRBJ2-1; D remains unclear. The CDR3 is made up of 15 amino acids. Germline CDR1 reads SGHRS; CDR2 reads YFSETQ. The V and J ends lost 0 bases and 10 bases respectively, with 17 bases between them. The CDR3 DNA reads TGCGCCAGCAGCTTGGAAGTGACACTTCGGACCGAGCAGTTCTTC. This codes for CASSLEVTLRTEQFF.

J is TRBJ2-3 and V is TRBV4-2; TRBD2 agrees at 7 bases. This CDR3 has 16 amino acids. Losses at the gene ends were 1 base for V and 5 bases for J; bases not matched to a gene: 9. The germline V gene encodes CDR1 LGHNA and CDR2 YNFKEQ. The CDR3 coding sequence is TGTGCCAGCAGCCAAGGGATGGAGCGGGATGGAGATACGCAGTATTTT. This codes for CASSQGMERDGDTQYF.

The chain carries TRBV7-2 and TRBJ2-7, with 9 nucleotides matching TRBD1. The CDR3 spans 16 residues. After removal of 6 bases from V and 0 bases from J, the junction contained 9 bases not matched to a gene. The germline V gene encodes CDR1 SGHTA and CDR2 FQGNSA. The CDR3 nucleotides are TGTGCCAGCAGGTCTAATCCGGGACAGGGCTCCTACGAGCAGTACTTC. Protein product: CASRSNPGQGSYEQYF.

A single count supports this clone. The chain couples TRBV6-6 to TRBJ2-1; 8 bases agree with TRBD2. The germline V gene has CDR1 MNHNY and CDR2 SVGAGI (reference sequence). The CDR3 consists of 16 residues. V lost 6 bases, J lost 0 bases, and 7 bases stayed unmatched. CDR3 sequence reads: CASSPTSGPSYNEQFF. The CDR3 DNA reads TGTGCCAGCAGCCCCACTAGCGGACCCTCCTACAATGAGCAGTTCTTC.

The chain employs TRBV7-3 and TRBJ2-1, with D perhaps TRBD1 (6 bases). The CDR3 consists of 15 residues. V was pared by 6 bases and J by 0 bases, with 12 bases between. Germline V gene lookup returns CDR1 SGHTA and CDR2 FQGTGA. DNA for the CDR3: TGTGCCAGCAGTCGTCAGGGGAGCTCCTACAATGAGCAGTTCTTC. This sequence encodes CASSRQGSSYNEQFF. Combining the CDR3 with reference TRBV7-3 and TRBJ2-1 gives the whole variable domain GAGVSQTPSNKVTEKGKYVELRCDPISGHTALYWYRQSLGQGPEFLIYFQGTGAADDSGLPNDRFFAVRPEGSVSTLKIQRTERGDSAVYLCASSRQGSSYNEQFFGPGTRLTVL.

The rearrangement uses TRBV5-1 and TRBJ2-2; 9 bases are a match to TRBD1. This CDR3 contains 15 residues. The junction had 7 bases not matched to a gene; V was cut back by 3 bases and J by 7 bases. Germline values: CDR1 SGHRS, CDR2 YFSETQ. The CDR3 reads CASSSITGGSGELFF. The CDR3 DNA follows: TGCGCCAGCAGCTCGATTACAGGGGGCAGCGGGGAGCTGTTTTTT.

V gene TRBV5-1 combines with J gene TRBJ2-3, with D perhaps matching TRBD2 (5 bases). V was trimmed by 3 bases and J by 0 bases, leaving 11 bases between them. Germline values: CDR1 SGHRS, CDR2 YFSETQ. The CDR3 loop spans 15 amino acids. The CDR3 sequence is CASSYPSGSTDTQYF. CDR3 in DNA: TGCGCCAGCAGCTACCCAAGCGGTAGCACAGATACGCAGTATTTT.

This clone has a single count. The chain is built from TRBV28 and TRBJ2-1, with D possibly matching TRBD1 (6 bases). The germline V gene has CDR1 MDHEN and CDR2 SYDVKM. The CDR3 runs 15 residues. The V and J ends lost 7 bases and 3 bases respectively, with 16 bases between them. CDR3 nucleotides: TGTGCCAGCACCGATAACAGGGCATACTACAATGAGCAGTTCTTC. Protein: CASTDNRAYYNEQFF.

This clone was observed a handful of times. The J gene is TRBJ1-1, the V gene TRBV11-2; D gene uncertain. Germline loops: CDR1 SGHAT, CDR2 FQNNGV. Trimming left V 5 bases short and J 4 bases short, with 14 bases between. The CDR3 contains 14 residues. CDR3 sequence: CASSLVLRGTEAFF. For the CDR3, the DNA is TGTGCCAGCAGCCTGGTCCTAAGAGGCACTGAAGCTTTCTTT.

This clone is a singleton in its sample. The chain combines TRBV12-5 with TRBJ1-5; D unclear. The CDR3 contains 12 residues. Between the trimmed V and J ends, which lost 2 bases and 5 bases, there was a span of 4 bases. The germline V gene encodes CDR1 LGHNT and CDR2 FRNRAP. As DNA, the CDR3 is TGTGCTAGTGGTTTGACGTATCAGCCCCAGCATTTT. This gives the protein CASGLTYQPQHF.

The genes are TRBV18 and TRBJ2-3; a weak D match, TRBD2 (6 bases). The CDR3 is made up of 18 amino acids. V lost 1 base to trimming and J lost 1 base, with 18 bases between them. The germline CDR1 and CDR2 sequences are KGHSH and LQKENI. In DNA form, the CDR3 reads TGTGCCAGCTCACCACTTCCACCTGCCGGGACTGGCACAGATACGCAGTATTTT. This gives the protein CASSPLPPAGTGTDTQYF.

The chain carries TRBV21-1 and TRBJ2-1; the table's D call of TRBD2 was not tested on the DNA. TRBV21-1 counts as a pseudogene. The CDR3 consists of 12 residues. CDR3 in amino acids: CASSNQRNEQFF. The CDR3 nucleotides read TGTGCCAGCAGCAACCAGCGCAATGAGCAGTTCTTC.

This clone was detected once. In nucleotides, the CDR3 is TGTGCCAGCAGCTTGGACCGGACAGCTACGGGATCACCCCTCCACTTT. It is translated as CASSLDRTATGSPLHF. The chain employs TRBV5-4 and TRBJ1-6; TRBD1 might be the D (6 bases). Germline V lookup: CDR1 SGHNT, CDR2 YYREEE (reference sequence). The V gene lost 0 bases and the J gene lost 10 bases, with 17 bases spanning the gap. The CDR3 runs 16 residues.

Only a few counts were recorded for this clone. CDR3 region: CASSRSSYNEQFF. The CDR3 DNA reads TGTGCCAGCTCACGGAGCTCCTACAATGAGCAGTTCTTC. The rearrangement links TRBV18 to TRBJ2-1, with unresolved D. CDR3 size: 13 residues. Germline values: CDR1 KGHSH, CDR2 LQKENI. V lost 4 bases to trimming and J lost 0 bases, with 4 bases between them.

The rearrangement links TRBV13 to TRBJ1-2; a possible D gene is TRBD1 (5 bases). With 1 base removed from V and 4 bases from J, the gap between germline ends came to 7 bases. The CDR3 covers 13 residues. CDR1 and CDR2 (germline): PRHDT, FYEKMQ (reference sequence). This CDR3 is CASSLEQVYGYTF. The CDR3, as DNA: TGTGCCAGCAGCTTAGAACAGGTCTATGGCTACACCTTC.

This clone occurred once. CDR3 in amino acids: CASSLKTGNTGELFF. CDR3 coding DNA: TGTGCCAGCAGTCTTAAGACAGGGAACACCGGGGAGCTGTTTTTT. The rearrangement uses TRBV6-5 and TRBJ2-2; possibly TRBD1 for D (6 bases). The V gene's germline CDR1 is MNHEY and CDR2 SVGAGI. The CDR3 consists of 15 residues. Trimming shortened V by 5 bases and J by 1 base, and 11 bases separated the two germline ends.

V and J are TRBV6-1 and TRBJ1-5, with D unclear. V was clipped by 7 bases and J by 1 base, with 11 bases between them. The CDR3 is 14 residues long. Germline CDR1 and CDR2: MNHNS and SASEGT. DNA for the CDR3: TGTGCCAGCACTCTAGGCCAGAGCAATCAGCCCCAGCATTTT. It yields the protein CASTLGQSNQPQHF.

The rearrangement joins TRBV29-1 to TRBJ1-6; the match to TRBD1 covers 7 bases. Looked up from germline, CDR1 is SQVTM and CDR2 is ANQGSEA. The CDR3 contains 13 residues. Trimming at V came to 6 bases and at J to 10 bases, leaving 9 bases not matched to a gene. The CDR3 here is CSVRQGLSSPLHF. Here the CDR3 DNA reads TGCAGCGTGCGACAGGGCTTATCGTCACCCCTCCACTTT.

Written as DNA, the CDR3 is TGTGCCAGCAGTTCCTGGGACAGGGGGCGCTTGAGCTATGGCTACACCTTC. It specifies CASSSWDRGRLSYGYTF. The chain couples TRBV28 to TRBJ1-2; TRBD1 agrees at 12 bases. V gave up 4 bases and J gave up 4 bases; unmatched junction bases: 10. The CDR3 extends over 17 amino acids. Germline lookup yields CDR1 MDHEN and CDR2 SYDVKM.

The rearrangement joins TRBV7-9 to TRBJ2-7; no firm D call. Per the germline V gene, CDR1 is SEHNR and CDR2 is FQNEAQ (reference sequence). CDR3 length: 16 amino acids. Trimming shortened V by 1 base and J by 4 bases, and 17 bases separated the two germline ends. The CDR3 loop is CASSLVVLSLPYEQYF. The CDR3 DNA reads TGTGCCAGCAGCTTAGTTGTACTCTCATTGCCATACGAGCAGTACTTC. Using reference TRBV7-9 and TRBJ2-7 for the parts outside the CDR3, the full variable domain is DTGVSQNPRHKITKRGQNVTFRCDPISEHNRLYWYRQTLGQGPEFLTYFQNEAQLEKSRLLSDRFSAERPKGSFSTLEIQRTEQGDSAMYLCASSLVVLSLPYEQYFGPGTRLTVT.

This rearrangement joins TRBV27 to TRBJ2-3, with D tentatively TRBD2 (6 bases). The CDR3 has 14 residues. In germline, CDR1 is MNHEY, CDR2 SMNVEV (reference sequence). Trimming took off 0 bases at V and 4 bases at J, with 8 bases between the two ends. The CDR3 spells CASSLSGLSDTQYF. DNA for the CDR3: TGTGCCAGCAGTTTATCGGGACTCTCAGATACGCAGTATTTT.

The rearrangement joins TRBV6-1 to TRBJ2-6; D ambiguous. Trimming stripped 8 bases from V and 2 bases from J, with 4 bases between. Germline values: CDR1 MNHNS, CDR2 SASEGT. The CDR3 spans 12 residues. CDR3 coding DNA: TGTGCCAGCCTCCCTGGGGCCAACGTCCTGACTTTC. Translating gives CASLPGANVLTF.

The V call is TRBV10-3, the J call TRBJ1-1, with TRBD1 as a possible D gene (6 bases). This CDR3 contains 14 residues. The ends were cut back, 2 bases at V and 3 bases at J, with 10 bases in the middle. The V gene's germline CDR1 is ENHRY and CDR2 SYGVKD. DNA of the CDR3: TGTGCCATCAGTGAGACAGGGATGGACACTGAAGCTTTCTTT. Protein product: CAISETGMDTEAFF.

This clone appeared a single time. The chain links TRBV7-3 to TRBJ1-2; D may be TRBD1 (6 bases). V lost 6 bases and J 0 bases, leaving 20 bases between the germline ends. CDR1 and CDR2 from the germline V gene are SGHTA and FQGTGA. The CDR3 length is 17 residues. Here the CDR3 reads CASRTGAGGPSNYGYTF. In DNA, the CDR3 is TGTGCCAGCAGAACCGGGGCCGGGGGGCCTTCTAACTATGGCTACACCTTC.

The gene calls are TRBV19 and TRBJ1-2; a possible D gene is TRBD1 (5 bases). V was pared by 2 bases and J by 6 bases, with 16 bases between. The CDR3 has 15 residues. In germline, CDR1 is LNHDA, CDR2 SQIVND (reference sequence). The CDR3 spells CASSIFEDKSNGYTF. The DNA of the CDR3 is TGTGCCAGTAGTATATTCGAGGACAAGTCAAATGGCTACACCTTC.

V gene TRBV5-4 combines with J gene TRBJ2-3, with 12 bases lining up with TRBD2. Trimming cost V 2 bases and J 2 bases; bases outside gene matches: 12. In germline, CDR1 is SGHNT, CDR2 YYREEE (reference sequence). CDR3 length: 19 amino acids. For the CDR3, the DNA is TGTGCCAGCAGCTTTGAGGGACTAGCGGGCGCCTACGACACAGATACGCAGTATTTT. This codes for CASSFEGLAGAYDTDTQYF.

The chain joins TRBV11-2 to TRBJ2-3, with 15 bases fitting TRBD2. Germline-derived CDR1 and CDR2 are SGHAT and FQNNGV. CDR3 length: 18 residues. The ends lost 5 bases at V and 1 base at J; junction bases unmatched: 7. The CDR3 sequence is CASSNGLAGGRGTDTQYF. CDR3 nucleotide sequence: TGTGCCAGCAGCAACGGACTAGCGGGAGGGCGTGGCACAGATACGCAGTATTTT.

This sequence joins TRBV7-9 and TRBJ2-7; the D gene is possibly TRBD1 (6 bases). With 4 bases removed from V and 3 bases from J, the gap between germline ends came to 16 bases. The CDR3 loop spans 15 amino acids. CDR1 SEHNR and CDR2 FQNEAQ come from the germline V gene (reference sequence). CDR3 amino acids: CASSSAVRDIYEQYF. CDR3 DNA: TGTGCCAGCAGCTCGGCCGTCCGGGACATCTACGAGCAGTACTTC. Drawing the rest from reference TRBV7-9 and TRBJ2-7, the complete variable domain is DTGVSQNPRHKITKRGQNVTFRCDPISEHNRLYWYRQTLGQGPEFLTYFQNEAQLEKSRLLSDRFSAERPKGSFSTLEIQRTEQGDSAMYLCASSSAVRDIYEQYFGPGTRLTVT.

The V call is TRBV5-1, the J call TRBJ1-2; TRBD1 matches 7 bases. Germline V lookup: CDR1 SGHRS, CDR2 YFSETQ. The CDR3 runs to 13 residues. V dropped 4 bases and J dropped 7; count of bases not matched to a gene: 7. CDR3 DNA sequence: TGCGCCAGCAGCCCCCGGGACAGCTCTGGCTACACCTTC. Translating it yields CASSPRDSSGYTF.